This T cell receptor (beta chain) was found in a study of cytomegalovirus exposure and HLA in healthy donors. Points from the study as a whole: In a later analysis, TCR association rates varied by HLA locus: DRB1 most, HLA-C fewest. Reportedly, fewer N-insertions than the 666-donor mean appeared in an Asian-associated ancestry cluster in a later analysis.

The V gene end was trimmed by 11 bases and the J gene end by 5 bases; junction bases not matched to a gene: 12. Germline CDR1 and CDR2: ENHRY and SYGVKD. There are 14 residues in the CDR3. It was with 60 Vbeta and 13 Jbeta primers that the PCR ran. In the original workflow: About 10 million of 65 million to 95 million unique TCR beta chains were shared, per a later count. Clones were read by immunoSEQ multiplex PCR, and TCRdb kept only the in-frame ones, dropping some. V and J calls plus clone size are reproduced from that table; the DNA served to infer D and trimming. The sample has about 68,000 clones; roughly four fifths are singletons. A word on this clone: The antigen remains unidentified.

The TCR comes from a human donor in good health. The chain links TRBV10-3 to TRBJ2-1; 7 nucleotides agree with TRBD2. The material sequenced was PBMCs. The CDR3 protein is CASSEGGGDNEQFF. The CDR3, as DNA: TGTGCCTCCTCGGAGGGCGGGGGAGACAATGAGCAGTTCTTC.